This T cell receptor (beta chain) was recovered during a study of shared clonotypes between healthy human individuals (dated by TCRdb to 2018 to 2021). At the level of the whole study: A few men and two women, aged 18 to 49 years, made up the cohort. Per donor, three plates each were used for CD4 naive and CD4 memory, two for CD8 naive, and one for CD8 memory. The study deeply sequenced blood TCR repertoires of about 5 healthy adults to estimate repertoire size and the extent of clonotype sharing between individuals. To increase sequencing depth and limit assay-specific biases, TCR repertoire library preparation and sequencing were carried out by different laboratories using diverse techniques. Each donor's leukapheresis produced roughly between roughly 0.85 and 10 billion PBMCs.

Using the deep immunoSEQ assay, multiplex PCR amplified TCR CDR3 regions from genomic DNA. Extracted genomic DNA from each cell subset was distributed evenly across all wells of several immunoSEQ 96-well plates, and each plate was treated as a replicate. Each replicate PCR for sorted subsets received around 200 ng genomic DNA, equal to about 30,000 T cell genomes. Purified libraries were measured with a Qubit 3.0 fluorometer, size-checked on a Bioanalyzer 2100, and measured again with the KAPA Library Quantification kit. Every immunoSEQ 96-well plate was sequenced on a dedicated single-read 150-cycle Illumina NextSeq 550 flow cell. Processing in the source paper ran as follows. The immunoSEQ output contained only junctional sequences without quality scores, so filtering could not match that applied to full-length reads. Sequences were annotated with PyIR, a Python wrapper for IgBLAST v1.9, using IMGT germline references to assign V/J genes and CDR3. Reads were removed for weak V/J assignments (E-value above 1e-6), missing CDR3, stop codons, out-of-frame junctions, or ambiguous translated residues. A V3J clonotype was defined by an identical inferred V gene, J gene, and CDR3 amino acid sequence. To compute the percentage overlap between repertoires, the number of shared unique clonotypes was divided by the size of the smaller repertoire. Richness of each repertoire was evaluated using RTK rarefaction, the Chao1 estimator, and Recon v2.1 estimates of unobserved clonotypes. Generation probabilities for all TCRbeta clonotypes obtained by the gDNA method from a few donors were computed using OLGA. The clones in this table, taken by TCRdb from immuneACCESS, are in-frame only. Not every clone is retained; where verified, under half of the shortfall comes from an unresolved V gene, and the cause of the rest is unknown. The DNA gave D and trimming, while V, J and clone size come from that table. The sample table lists about 1.1 million clones, approximately 80% of them with a count of one. The biggest ten clones account for approximately 0.52% of the sample.

Comments on this clone: This receptor's antigen is unknown. No much larger clonotype is one base removed from it; base qualities were not supplied.

General study outcomes and caveats: Larger estimated clonotype richness was generally found for naive subsets than for memory subsets. Pairwise subsampling led to the expectation that sequencing depth would affect the degree of clonotype sharing among donors. Sampling was restricted to blood, and TCR repertoires in tissue are likely to differ from TCR repertoires in blood. The genetic and exposure-history diversity represented was limited by the small number of donors. Across a handful of donors, 4.5% to 6.5% of naive CD4, over 3% of naive CD8, 2% to 2.5% of memory CD4, and around 0.4% of memory CD8 clonotypes were shared. Higher generation probabilities were observed for clonotypes shared by all four sorted-subset donors than for non-shared clonotypes. Incomplete sequencing was indicated by rarefaction of sorted-subset datasets, despite the large sequencing depth.

Healthy HIV-negative adults with no recently reported acute infections or vaccinations were included as donors. Every donor was a Caucasian adult residing in Nashville, Tennessee, USA. CD4+ T cells were enriched through magnetic negative selection, after which naive cells were positively selected on CD45RA and the remaining negative fraction served as the memory subset. After blood collection by leukapheresis, PBMCs were isolated using Ficoll-Histopaque density gradient centrifugation and then cryopreserved in the vapor phase of liquid nitrogen. Analytical flow cytometry was used to check the purity and quantity of each magnetically sorted T cell population. From each sorted fraction, genomic DNA was isolated and quantified by UV absorbance on a Nanodrop 2000c. The junction shows trimming of 5 bases on V and 4 bases on J, and the gene matches do not reach 9 bases of it. In the germline V gene (reference sequence), CDR1 corresponds to MNHEY and CDR2 to SMNVEV. The cysteine opens and the phenylalanine closes a CDR3 of 15 amino acids. Here the CDR3 DNA is all that survives: 45 bases in frame from base 1.

The sequence was obtained from a man younger than 35 in good health. Some clones in this sample may be carry-over from other donors' samples. This chain is built from TRBV27 and TRBJ2-5; TRBD1 fits 8 bases in the junction. The sample consisted of memory CD4+ T cells from PBMCs. Taken with the paper, the label for cell subset or site translates to: CD45RA-negative fraction. The sequenced DNA is TGTGCCAGCAGTCCGCGGACAGGGCGAATAGAGACCCAGTACTTC. It specifies CASSPRTGRIETQYF.